Listed below are T cell receptor beta chains from one sample, sequenced in a study of blood T cell repertoires in COVID-19. Clones were read by immunoSEQ multiplex PCR, and TCRdb kept only the in-frame ones, dropping some. The data contain about 380,000 clones, less than 85% of them singletons. Sequenced material: peripheral blood. These receptors were collected from a woman aged 18-29 years with acute or convalescent COVID-19. The CDR3 runs from the conserved cysteine through the conserved F or W. Each record gives: J gene, clone size, V gene, D gene, CDR3 protein, CDR3 DNA. The D gene is left open where the match is weak. Not all rows give a size; the values are once, few, many and, for expanded clones, a class.

j_gene: TRBJ2-7
abundance: NA
v_gene: TRBV3-1/TRBV3-2
d_gene: TRBD2
CDR3aa: CASSQGGLAGPKIQYF
CDR3nt: TGTGCCAGCAGCCAAGGAGGACTAGCGGGGCCAAAAATCCAGTACTTC

j_gene: TRBJ1-2
abundance: NA
v_gene: TRBV9
d_gene: TRBD1
CDR3aa: CASSDDRAYGYTF
CDR3nt: TGTGCCAGCAGCGACGACAGGGCCTATGGCTACACCTTC

j_gene: TRBJ2-7
abundance: NA
v_gene: TRBV6-2/TRBV6-3
d_gene: NA
CDR3aa: CASSGGKEQYF
CDR3nt: TGTGCCAGCAGCGGTGGCAAGGAGCAGTACTTC

j_gene: TRBJ1-5
abundance: once
v_gene: TRBV9
d_gene: NA
CDR3aa: CASNEGANQPQHF
CDR3nt: TGTGCCAGCAACGAAGGGGCGAATCAGCCCCAGCATTTT

j_gene: TRBJ1-1
abundance: NA
v_gene: TRBV3-1/TRBV3-2
d_gene: NA
CDR3aa: CASSPGITEAFF
CDR3nt: TGTGCCAGCAGTCCAGGGATCACTGAAGCTTTCTTT

j_gene: TRBJ2-2
abundance: NA
v_gene: TRBV5-5
d_gene: TRBD2
CDR3aa: CASSFLTSGSTGELFF
CDR3nt: TGTGCCAGCAGCTTTCTGACTAGCGGATCGACCGGGGAGCTGTTTTTT

j_gene: TRBJ2-2
abundance: NA
v_gene: TRBV4-1
d_gene: TRBD1
CDR3aa: CASSQVLTGAGTGELFF
CDR3nt: TGCGCCAGCAGCCAAGTTTTAACAGGGGCAGGGACCGGGGAGCTGTTTTTT

j_gene: TRBJ2-7
abundance: NA
v_gene: TRBV5-8
d_gene: NA
CDR3aa: CASSFQQGFYEQYF
CDR3nt: TGTGCCAGCAGCTTCCAACAGGGTTTTTACGAGCAGTACTTC

j_gene: TRBJ2-3
abundance: NA
v_gene: TRBV5-1
d_gene: TRBD2
CDR3aa: CASSSGTSGSTDTQYF
CDR3nt: TGCGCCAGCAGCTCTGGGACTAGCGGTTCCACAGATACGCAGTATTTT

j_gene: TRBJ2-1
abundance: NA
v_gene: TRBV24-1
d_gene: TRBD2
CDR3aa: CATSDRSVGGSLHEQFF
CDR3nt: TGTGCCACCAGTGACCGGTCGGTTGGCGGGAGTCTACATGAGCAGTTCTTC

j_gene: TRBJ2-3
abundance: NA
v_gene: TRBV19
d_gene: TRBD2
CDR3aa: CASSRTSGGAPPRDTQYF
CDR3nt: TGTGCCAGTAGTCGTACTAGCGGGGGTGCTCCGCCCAGAGATACGCAGTATTTT

j_gene: TRBJ2-7
abundance: NA
v_gene: TRBV28
d_gene: TRBD2
CDR3aa: CATFPASGAYEQYF
CDR3nt: TGTGCCACCTTTCCAGCTAGCGGGGCCTACGAGCAGTACTTC

j_gene: TRBJ2-3
abundance: NA
v_gene: TRBV6-6
d_gene: NA
CDR3aa: CASIWQVTDTQYF
CDR3nt: TGTGCCAGCATATGGCAGGTTACAGATACGCAGTATTTT

j_gene: TRBJ1-1
abundance: NA
v_gene: TRBV19
d_gene: NA
CDR3aa: CASTLTRGVNTEAFF
CDR3nt: TGTGCCAGTACCCTAACTCGAGGAGTGAACACTGAAGCTTTCTTT

j_gene: TRBJ2-7
abundance: NA
v_gene: TRBV18
d_gene: TRBD2
CDR3aa: CASSPLAGASYEQYF
CDR3nt: TGTGCCAGCTCACCCCTAGCGGGGGCCTCCTACGAGCAGTACTTC